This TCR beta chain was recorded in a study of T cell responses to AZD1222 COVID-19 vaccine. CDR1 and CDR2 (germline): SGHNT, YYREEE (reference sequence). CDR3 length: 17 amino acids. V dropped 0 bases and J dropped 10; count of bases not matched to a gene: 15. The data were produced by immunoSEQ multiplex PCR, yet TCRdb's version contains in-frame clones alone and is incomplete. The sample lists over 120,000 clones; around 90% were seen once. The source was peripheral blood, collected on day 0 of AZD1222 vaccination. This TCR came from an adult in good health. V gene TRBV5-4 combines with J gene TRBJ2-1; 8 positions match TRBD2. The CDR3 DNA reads TGTGCCAGCAGCTTGGCGGGGCTAGCGGGTCGGGGAAGGGAGCAGTTCTTC. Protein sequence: CASSLAGLAGRGREQFF.